Listed here is a single T cell receptor (beta chain). What this receptor recognizes is not known. V is pruned by 0 bases and J by 6 bases, leaving 3 bases of the junction without a gene match. The CDR3 numbers 15 residues from cysteine through phenylalanine. Only the CDR3 portion is preserved as DNA: 45 bases, with reading frame beginning at the first base. For CDR1 and CDR2, the germline V gene (reference sequence) lists SGHNT and YYREEE. This specimen comes from a study of cytomegalovirus exposure and HLA in healthy donors (dated by TCRdb to between 2016 and 2019). For context, the study as a whole: According to an earlier analysis of a few hundred of the donors, 200 million or so T cells yielded 117 million unique TCR beta sequences and about 300 Gb of sequence data. HLA typing included class I and class II loci at four-digit resolution. A later analysis re-analyzed previously published TCR beta repertoires from approximately 670 donors and added high-resolution HLA genotyping to study TCR occurrence patterns. In an earlier analysis of 550 to 700 of the donors, high-throughput TCR beta sequencing was used to judge whether each TCR beta V gene segment behaved as functional or pseudogenic. The study was designed to test whether signatures of past pathogen exposure could be identified by cataloging public T cell receptors. About 280 gigabases of sequencing data and roughly 90 million unique TCR sequences were included in an early release covering under 650 HLA-typed donors. In the later analysis, no new phenotypic data were used to find candidate immune exposures; instead, reliance was placed on TCR beta sequences and their occurrence across donors. Because of strong linkage in the cohort, roughly 5 DR-DQ haplotypes were treated as single units for association and clustering. Among some 410 genotyped donors of the cohort, an average of about 220,000 unique TCR beta nucleotide sequences was sequenced per donor, of which approximately 18% were non-productive. The study profiled the T cell repertoires of fewer than 850 subjects by immunosequencing and related them to cytomegalovirus serostatus. Typing coverage differed by locus: A, B, C, DRB1 and DQB1 were typed in about 620-640 donors, DQA1 in about 510, DPA1 in some 600, and DPB1 in 450 to 490. A separate validation cohort of more than 100 different subjects was used in addition to the roughly 720-subject first cohort. Donor age, sex, ethnicity and CMV serostatus were collected together with the repertoire data. All discovery cohort repertoires had been generated on a single sequencing platform. Genome-wide SNP genotypes for about 65% of the 666 donors were used in a later genetic analysis, which treated that subset as a discovery cohort. The study combined high-throughput TCR immunosequencing, statistical association of individual TCRs with disease status, and machine learning to predict cytomegalovirus infection status. Of the roughly 400 genotyped donors, roughly 80% fell in the genetic ancestry cluster associated with self-reported Caucasian donors.

Receptor amplification or capture employed the immunoSEQ multiplex PCR assay. The multiplex PCR relied on a mix of 60 forward primers for TCR Vbeta segments and 13 reverse primers for TCR Jbeta segments. A multiplex PCR assay on genomic DNA amplified the CDR3 region of rearranged TCR beta genes. The Illumina HiSeq System was used to sequence the amplified TCR beta libraries as 87-base-pair reads. The source study handled its data this way. A later analysis tallied roughly 76 million unique TCR beta chains across the 666 repertoires, and approximately 12 million of those chains were shared by two or more donors. Raw reads were error-corrected and collapsed into unique sequences with a nearest-neighbor algorithm that merged closely related sequences to remove PCR and sequencing errors. Alignment of CDR3 sequences to IMGT reference sequences was used to assign V, D and J gene segments. Each retained sequence needed at least a six-nucleotide match to both a V gene segment and a J gene segment. Rearrangements were called productive when the CDR3 lacked stop codons and stayed in frame with V and J; all others were non-productive. Following IMGT convention, CDR3 was defined as the stretch from the second conserved V-encoded cysteine to the conserved J-encoded phenylalanine. In an earlier analysis of just under 600 of the donors, sequences lacking an unambiguous match to a single V gene segment were excluded. In an earlier analysis of approximately 500 of the donors, a V segment was called functional when productive rearrangements were above 56.7%, and segregating when the standard deviation between donors exceeded 5%. To diagnose cytomegalovirus status from the catalog of TCR beta chain sequences, a statistical classification framework was built. V and J gene assignment, in a later analysis, came from comparing TCR nucleotide sequences with IMGT/GENE-DB human TR gene sequences. In a later analysis, CDR3 sequences and most-parsimonious VDJ recombination scenarios were assigned using the TCRdist pipeline. In a later analysis, every TCR beta chain was defined by the combination of its CDR3 amino acid sequence and its V-gene family, and reads without a unique V-gene family were dropped. In a later analysis, 450 to 600 highly shared, low-generation-probability nucleotide sequences were removed to address suspected cross-contamination and a sequencing artifact. In a later analysis, a clonal expansion index for each public chain was calculated from normalized within-repertoire ranks of inferred template counts. In a later analysis, generation probabilities were computed using a VDJ recombination model fitted to out-of-frame rearrangements, and the results were checked against IGoR. In a later analysis, hypergeometric tests were used to score TCR-TCR, TCR-HLA and TCR-CMV co-occurrence, with a repertoire-size bias correction applied to TCR pairs. False discovery rates were estimated in a later analysis by permuting HLA or CMV assignments 20 times. In a later analysis, co-occurring TCRs were grouped using DBSCAN, and TCRdist sequence similarity was added for clustering within HLA-allele-positive subsets. Repertoires with fewer than 30,000 or more than 120,000 public chains, plus five repertoires with anomalous nucleotide sharing, were excluded from co-occurrence clustering. The table comes from immuneACCESS by way of TCRdb, which keeps in-frame sequences with V and J called. Part of the clones is missing from these tables; in studies checked, under half for an unresolved V gene and the rest for unknown reasons. Clone size and V and J calls were adopted from that table, with D and trimming inferred from the DNA. The sample's own table lists 30,000 to 45,000 clones. The biggest ten clones account for around 8.9% of the sample.

The cohort consisted of 666 healthy bone marrow donors. At the time of sampling, all cohort members were nominally healthy, though unrecorded immune exposures were likely present. The donor tested CMV seropositive, placing the donor among the roughly 300 seropositive members of the cohort. A peripheral blood sample was provided by each donor, and peripheral blood mononuclear cells were used for TCR beta sequencing. The Qiagen DNeasy Blood Extraction Kit was used to extract genomic DNA from the blood cell samples. What the work shows at the level of the full study, not this receptor alone: In the study, about 150 TCR beta chains were listed as associated with cytomegalovirus. The cohort was sequenced for TCR beta chains only, and without alpha or paired-chain data the features that could be detected were limited. Immune exposure information for the cohort was limited to CMV serostatus. In a later analysis, HLA-associated TCR beta chains were found to be more clonally expanded and to have lower generation probabilities than equally common non-associated chains. A later genetic analysis associated a missense DCLRE1C variant with V-gene and J-gene trimming of TCR beta chains, and an independent cohort replicated the association. The sequencing pipeline was judged likely to have produced a cluster of highly shared sequence variants as a technical artifact. Because counts were too low, 15 to 20 rarely observed V segments, including chromosome 9 orphons, were excluded from the earlier analysis of around 640 of the donors. According to the authors, the approach could potentially be generalized to other disease states and immunological phenotypes. Several of the top co-occurrence clusters appeared to be linked to parvovirus B19, influenza, CMV and Epstein-Barr virus, according to a later analysis. In an earlier analysis of approximately 590 of the donors, most TCR beta V segments appeared in productive rearrangements about 87% or about 30% of the time, broadly matching IMGT annotations. A few of the identified cytomegalovirus-associated TCR beta chains were confirmed in vitro to be specific for cytomegalovirus antigens. Correlated functional status among segregating V segments might be attributable to linkage disequilibrium, but an unknown experimental factor could not be ruled out. Presence/absence analyses assumed roughly uniform sequencing depth across donors, an assumption that may not hold. A further reported finding was that TCR beta sequences accurately predicted the HLA-A and HLA-B alleles for most subjects in the first cohort. Some IMGT-functional V segments, including TRBV6-2 and TRBV6-3, could not be distinguished by the 87-base-pair reads and were therefore excluded. According to a later analysis, TCR association rates differed among HLA loci, with DRB1 alleles showing the most associated TCRs and HLA-C alleles showing the fewest. In a later analysis, most CMV-associated TCR beta chains were found to appear HLA-restricted, with HLA associations seemingly driven largely by CMV exposure. Assigning TCR associations to individual alleles was difficult when HLA alleles, especially DR and DQ, strongly co-occurred. Most TCR sequences were seen in very few donors, while some public TCRs were found in many individuals. Because some donors lacked HLA typing at each locus, the association tests relied only on the typed subset. Compared with the approximately 720-donor mean, donors in an Asian-associated ancestry cluster had fewer N-insertions in productive TCRs, according to a later genetic analysis. Cytomegalovirus status was reported to be diagnosed by the classifier with high specificity and sensitivity in both the original and validation cohorts. Specific HLA alleles were associated with 15,000 to 20,000 TCR beta sequences at a false discovery rate of 0.05 in a later analysis.

The V and J segments used are TRBV5-4 and TRBJ2-1, and 10 junction bases match TRBD2. Material: PBMCs. The receptor was isolated from a man in his forties in good health and CMV-seropositive. The nucleotide sequence reads as follows: TGTGCCAGCAGCTTGGTAGCTAGCGGGAGCAATGAGCAGTTCTTC. It codes for CASSLVASGSNEQFF.